Below are 23 T cell receptor beta chains sequenced from a single sample in a study of type 1 regulatory T cells. Using its own MiXCR run on the reads, TCRdb lists one record per CDR3 protein. The sample contains roughly 65,000 distinct CDR3 sequences, around 49% of which appear only once. No antigen has been assigned to these receptors. Input material: cultured non-Tr1 T cells, either the whole culture or a sorted T cell fraction (not recorded which). The receptors derive from a human donor in good health.

The CDR3 nucleotides are TGTGCCAGCAGTGAAGCCGGACTAGTGACCGGGGAGCTGTTTTTT. Translation gives CASSEAGLVTGELFF. The chain carries TRBV2 and TRBJ2-2; 7 bases are a match to TRBD2. After removal of 0 bases from V and 5 bases from J, the junction contained 3 bases not matched to a gene. CDR1 is SNHLY and CDR2 is FYNNEI in the germline V gene. The CDR3 loop spans 15 amino acids.

This clonotype was counted a few times. This chain uses TRBV29-1 with TRBJ2-7, with D possibly TRBD1 on 5 matching bases. With 7 bases removed from V and 4 bases from J, the gap between germline ends came to 14 bases. Germline CDR1 is SQVTM and CDR2 is ANQGSEA. The CDR3 has 12 residues. The CDR3 nucleotides are TGCAGCGCTCGGACAAGCCTTTACGAGCAGTACTTC. This gives the protein CSARTSLYEQYF.

This clonotype was counted a few times. The V and J genes are TRBV20-1 and TRBJ1-6; a weak D match, TRBD1 (6 bases). The CDR3 is made up of 18 amino acids. The germline CDR1 and CDR2 sequences are DFQATT and SNEGSKA (reference sequence). Trimming removed 5 bases from V and 0 bases from J, with 20 bases in between. The CDR3 loop is CSASQIRGRSSYNSPLHF. DNA for the CDR3: TGCAGTGCTTCACAAATCAGGGGCCGGAGCTCCTATAATTCACCCCTCCACTTT.

This clonotype was recorded a few times. V and J are TRBV20-1 and TRBJ2-1, with TRBD2 matching over 10 bases. There are 14 residues in the CDR3. The V gene's germline CDR1 is DFQATT and CDR2 SNEGSKA (reference sequence). V lost 5 bases and J lost 7; bases outside the gene matches: 8. The CDR3 sequence is CSAEGSGGANEQFF. CDR3 DNA sequence: TGCAGTGCTGAGGGGAGCGGGGGGGCGAATGAGCAGTTCTTC.

The CDR3 protein is CASSGLAGRNEQFF. CDR3 coding DNA: TGTGCCAGCTCCGGACTAGCGGGCCGCAATGAGCAGTTCTTC. The chain recombines TRBV7-2 with TRBJ2-1; 11 bases are shared with TRBD2. The CDR3 spans 14 residues. V shed 8 bases, J shed 6 bases, and the junction held 6 bases outside the gene matches. Germline CDR1 reads SGHTA; CDR2 reads FQGNSA. The full variable domain, completed using reference TRBV7-2 and TRBJ2-1, is GAGVSQSPSNKVTEKGKDVELRCDPISGHTALYWYRQSLGQGLEFLIYFQGNSAPDKSGLPSDRFSAERTGGSVSTLTIQRTQQEDSAVYLCASSGLAGRNEQFFGPGTRLTVL.

V usage is TRBV5-6 and J usage is TRBJ1-2, with 9 bases lining up with TRBD1. The CDR3 totals 15 residues. V trimming: 0 bases; J trimming: 6 bases; junction bases outside the gene matches: 6. Germline lookup yields CDR1 SGHDT and CDR2 YYEEEE. CDR3 in DNA: TGTGCCAGCAGCTTGGGGACAGGGGAAGTCCATGGCTACACCTTC. Amino acid sequence: CASSLGTGEVHGYTF.

This clonotype was found once. The chain links TRBV12-3 or TRBV12-4 to TRBJ1-6; D not resolved. The V end was cut by 4 bases, the J end by 7 bases, with 11 bases between. The CDR3 is 14 residues long. The CDR3 sequence is CASSSRRSNSPLHF. For the CDR3, the DNA is TGTGCCAGCAGTTCTCGTAGGAGCAATTCACCCCTCCACTTT.

This clonotype was detected ten times or more. The chain has TRBV12-3 or TRBV12-4 and TRBJ2-3; no clear D. The CDR3 runs 15 residues. The V end lost 7 bases, the J end lost 1 base, and 15 bases lay between the germline ends. The CDR3 is CASTPFDQGTDTQYF. The CDR3 nucleotides read TGTGCCAGCACCCCTTTTGACCAGGGCACAGATACGCAGTATTTT.

This clonotype was seen a handful of times. V is TRBV20-1 and J is TRBJ1-2; 7 bases are shared with TRBD1. The CDR3 is 14 amino acids. Losses at the gene ends were 6 bases for V and 8 bases for J; bases not matched to a gene: 15. The V gene's germline CDR1 is DFQATT and CDR2 SNEGSKA (reference sequence). CDR3 nucleotide sequence: TGCAGTGCGGCCCGTGACAGGGTTGGAGACGGCTACACCTTC. It translates to CSAARDRVGDGYTF.

The chain carries TRBV7-2 and TRBJ2-2; the D gene is possibly TRBD2 (7 bases). The germline CDR1 and CDR2 sequences are SGHTA and FQGNSA. V was shortened by 4 bases and J by 7 bases, with 16 bases between the two germline ends. CDR3 length: 15 residues. The CDR3 sequence: CASSSSSGGNGELFF. The CDR3 nucleotides are TGTGCCAGCAGCTCGAGCTCGGGGGGCAACGGGGAGCTGTTTTTT.

This clonotype was seen more than once but under ten times. The rearrangement joins TRBV15 to TRBJ2-3, with D tentatively TRBD2 (6 bases). CDR1 and CDR2 from the germline V gene are LNHNV and YYDKDF (reference sequence). V lost 3 bases and J lost 5, with 15 bases in between. The length of the CDR3 is 15 residues. The CDR3 loop is CATSRPMTSRDTQYF. The CDR3 coding sequence is TGTGCCACCAGCAGGCCGATGACTAGTAGAGATACGCAGTATTTT.

This clonotype has a handful of counts. The chain combines TRBV20-1 with TRBJ2-1; D may match TRBD1 or TRBD2 (6 bases each). The CDR3 is 15 residues long. Trimming stripped 5 bases from V and 1 base from J, with 15 bases between. Germline CDR1 reads DFQATT; CDR2 reads SNEGSKA (reference sequence). CDR3 region: CSAERGDGSYNEQFF. CDR3 nucleotide sequence: TGCAGTGCTGAAAGGGGGGATGGGTCCTACAATGAGCAGTTCTTC.

This clonotype was seen a few times. The chain couples TRBV15 to TRBJ2-4, with D hard to call. This CDR3 region has 18 residues. Germline lookup yields CDR1 LNHNV and CDR2 YYDKDF (reference sequence). V lost 0 bases and J 2 bases, leaving 17 bases between the germline ends. CDR3 amino acids: CATSRERRTRLTKNIQYF. The CDR3 nucleotides are TGTGCCACCAGCAGAGAACGGCGCACCAGGTTGACCAAAAACATTCAGTACTTC.

V is TRBV28 and J is TRBJ2-7; D may be TRBD2 (6 bases). The CDR3 spans 13 residues. Germline V CDR1 and CDR2: MDHEN, SYDVKM. With 2 bases removed from V and 3 bases from J, the gap between germline ends came to 8 bases. CDR3 nucleotide sequence: TGTGCCAGCAGTTTAGGGACTTTCTACGAGCAGTACTTC. This codes for CASSLGTFYEQYF. The complete variable domain, with remaining parts taken from reference TRBV28 and TRBJ2-7, reads DVKVTQSSRYLVKRTGEKVFLECVQDMDHENMFWYRQDPGLGLRLIYFSYDVKMKEKGDIPEGYSVSREKKERFSLILESASTNQTSMYLCASSLGTFYEQYFGPGTRLTVT.

V usage is TRBV7-8 and J usage is TRBJ1-1; D perhaps matches TRBD1 (5 bases). The CDR3 runs to 16 residues. Trimming took off 4 bases at V and 4 bases at J, with 19 bases between the two ends. Germline CDR1 is SGHVS and CDR2 is FQNEAQ. Here the CDR3 reads CASSSRQPRRGTEAFF. In DNA, the CDR3 is TGTGCCAGCAGCTCTCGACAGCCGCGTAGGGGCACTGAAGCTTTCTTT. The variable domain in full, completed from reference TRBV7-8 and TRBJ1-1, reads GAGVSQSPRYKVAKRGQDVALRCDPISGHVSLFWYQQALGQGPEFLTYFQNEAQLDKSGLPSDRFFAERPEGSVSTLKIQRTQQEDSAVYLCASSSRQPRRGTEAFFGQGTRLTVV.

This chain uses TRBV10-3 with TRBJ1-2; 8 bases map to TRBD1. The V gene's germline CDR1 is ENHRY and CDR2 SYGVKD. J was trimmed by 7 bases and V by 1 base; bases with no gene match: 5. The CDR3 spans 14 residues. The CDR3: CAISEFAGGSGYTF. The CDR3 region has the DNA TGTGCCATCAGTGAGTTCGCAGGGGGCAGTGGCTACACCTTC.

This clonotype was found a few times. The chain links TRBV12-3 or TRBV12-4 to TRBJ2-2; D call uncertain. The CDR3 sequence is 16 residues long. V dropped 6 bases and J dropped 0 bases, with 14 bases sitting between them. The CDR3 loop is CASSHGSPANTGELFF. The DNA for the CDR3 is TGTGCCAGCAGCCACGGGTCCCCCGCGAACACCGGGGAGCTGTTTTTT.

This clonotype turned up a few times. The chain employs TRBV20-1 and TRBJ1-5; 8 bases are shared with TRBD1. CDR1 is DFQATT and CDR2 is SNEGSKA in the germline V gene (reference sequence). J lost 3 bases, V lost 0 bases, and 7 bases had no gene match. The CDR3 is made up of 16 amino acids. As DNA, the CDR3 is TGCAGTGCTAGAGATCGGAGACAGGGGTACAATCAGCCCCAGCATTTT. Translating gives CSARDRRQGYNQPQHF.

This clonotype was found a few times. V usage is TRBV12-3 or TRBV12-4 and J usage is TRBJ2-5, with TRBD2 matching 10 bases. The CDR3 loop spans 19 amino acids. Trimming at V came to 7 bases and at J to 0 bases, leaving 17 bases not matched to a gene. Here the CDR3 reads CASTFLKRGGILNQETQYF. The CDR3 bases are TGTGCCAGCACCTTTCTGAAGCGGGGGGGCATACTGAACCAAGAGACCCAGTACTTC.

This chain uses TRBV30 with TRBJ1-5; maybe TRBD1 (5 bases). This CDR3 comprises 15 residues. Trimming took 3 bases from V and 0 from J, leaving 12 bases between them. The germline V gene has CDR1 GTSNPN and CDR2 SVGIG (reference sequence). The CDR3 DNA sequence: TGTGCCTGGAGCCAAGGGGACGTTAGCAATCAGCCCCAGCATTTT. It encodes CAWSQGDVSNQPQHF.

The chain has TRBV11-3 and TRBJ1-1; D gene ambiguous. There are 15 residues in the CDR3. Germline V lookup: CDR1 SGHNT, CDR2 YENEEA. Trimming removed 1 base at V and 2 bases at J, with 11 bases between. This chain's CDR3 is CASSLGSWSNTEAFF. Written as DNA, the CDR3 is TGTGCCAGCAGCTTAGGGTCGTGGAGCAACACTGAAGCTTTCTTT.

The chain employs TRBV5-1 and TRBJ1-1; weak D call: TRBD1 (6 bases). The germline V gene encodes CDR1 SGHRS and CDR2 YFSETQ. This CDR3 is 16 amino acids long. With 4 bases removed from V and 0 bases from J, the gap between germline ends came to 16 bases. The CDR3 loop is CASSPRSGELNTEAFF. The CDR3, as DNA: TGCGCCAGCAGCCCCAGGTCAGGGGAGTTGAACACTGAAGCTTTCTTT.

J is TRBJ2-6 and V is TRBV24-1; maybe TRBD1 (5 bases). CDR3 length: 17 amino acids. The V end was cut by 5 bases, the J end by 0 bases, with 13 bases between. CDR1 and CDR2 (germline): KGHDR, SFDVKD. The CDR3 protein is CATSVAGANSGANVLTF. Here the CDR3 DNA reads TGTGCCACCAGTGTGGCTGGGGCCAACTCTGGGGCCAACGTCCTGACTTTC.